This is a list of T cell receptor beta chains from one sample in a study of CD8 T cells in Susac syndrome. Each CDR3 protein is one row after TCRdb ran MiXCR on the immunoSEQ multiplex PCR reads. The sample consists of roughly 300,000 distinct CDR3 sequences, roughly 85% of them appearing once. The sample consisted of CD8+ T cells from PBMCs. The receptor source for this set is a human donor with multiple sclerosis. Each CDR3 is given with its conserved first and last residue. A D gene is named only where the DNA matches it firmly. Size is stated for part of the rows, as once, few or many counts, or as a class when the clone is expanded.

CDR3 length: 13
D gene: .
V gene: TRBV9
J gene: TRBJ1-2
clone size: few
CDR3 protein: CASSVGRNYGYTF
CDR3 DNA: TGTGCCAGCAGCGTAGGTCGTAACTATGGCTACACCTTC

CDR3 length: 12
D gene: .
V gene: TRBV30
J gene: TRBJ2-7
clone size: .
CDR3 protein: CAWNLGISEQYF
CDR3 DNA: TGTGCCTGGAATTTGGGGATTTCGGAGCAGTACTTC

CDR3 length: 14
D gene: TRBD2
V gene: TRBV29-1
J gene: TRBJ2-1
clone size: .
CDR3 protein: CSAAVSGEDNEQFF
CDR3 DNA: TGCAGCGCTGCCGTTAGCGGGGAGGACAATGAGCAGTTCTTC

CDR3 length: 13
D gene: .
V gene: TRBV5-1
J gene: TRBJ2-7
clone size: .
CDR3 protein: CASSGEGAYEQYF
CDR3 DNA: TGCGCCAGCAGCGGGGAGGGGGCCTACGAGCAGTACTTC

CDR3 length: 15
D gene: TRBD2
V gene: TRBV3-1
J gene: TRBJ2-7
clone size: .
CDR3 protein: CASSQALAGSYEQYF
CDR3 DNA: TGTGCCAGCAGCCAAGCGCTAGCGGGGTCCTACGAGCAGTACTTC

CDR3 length: 15
D gene: .
V gene: TRBV6-5
J gene: TRBJ1-5
clone size: .
CDR3 protein: CASSYSRRAHQPQHF
CDR3 DNA: TGTGCCAGCAGTTACTCGCGCAGGGCGCACCAGCCCCAGCATTTT

CDR3 length: 18
D gene: .
V gene: TRBV4-1
J gene: TRBJ2-6
clone size: .
CDR3 protein: CASSREARDLNGANVLTF
CDR3 DNA: TGCGCCAGCAGCCGGGAGGCCAGGGATCTAAATGGGGCCAACGTCCTGACTTTC

CDR3 length: 12
D gene: TRBD1
V gene: TRBV28
J gene: TRBJ1-2
clone size: .
CDR3 protein: CASSQGEGGYTF
CDR3 DNA: TGTGCCAGCAGCCAGGGGGAAGGTGGCTACACCTTC

CDR3 length: 15
D gene: TRBD2
V gene: TRBV7-9
J gene: TRBJ2-7
clone size: .
CDR3 protein: CASSAGTSLSYEQYF
CDR3 DNA: TGTGCCAGCAGCGCGGGGACTAGTTTATCCTACGAGCAGTACTTC

CDR3 length: 16
D gene: .
V gene: TRBV7-6
J gene: TRBJ2-7
clone size: .
CDR3 protein: CASSLGTEGPIYEQYF
CDR3 DNA: TGTGCCAGCAGCTTAGGGACAGAAGGTCCTATCTACGAGCAGTACTTC

CDR3 length: 16
D gene: TRBD2
V gene: TRBV7-3
J gene: TRBJ2-1
clone size: .
CDR3 protein: CASSDGAGGSYNEQFF
CDR3 DNA: TGTGCCAGCAGCGATGGAGCGGGAGGGTCCTACAATGAGCAGTTCTTC